This T cell receptor beta chain is drawn from a study of blood T cell repertoires in COVID-19. Original data processing: Using reference gene primer amplification, nucleated cell counts were estimated. Profiled with immunoSEQ multiplex PCR; TCRdb holds only in-frame clones, not every one. V, J and clone size reflect that table, while D and trimming were determined from the DNA. The repertoire holds roughly 230,000 clones, with about nine tenths as singletons. Trimming removed 3 bases at V and 6 bases at J, with 8 bases between. Per germline, CDR1 LGHNT and CDR2 FRNRAP. The CDR3 length is 12 residues. This chain joins TRBV12-5 and TRBJ1-1; no clear D. The sample consisted of PBMCs or T cells enriched from blood (not recorded which). The sequence was collected from a man aged 30 to 45 in a cohort exposed to, infected with or recovered from COVID-19 (not recorded which). CDR3: CASGFGGAEAFF. CDR3 DNA: TGTGCTAGTGGTTTTGGAGGTGCTGAAGCTTTCTTT.